The following is a TCR beta chain sequence with its context. Its specificity is not known. V gave up 6 bases and J gave up 7 bases; unmatched junction bases: 8. The germline V gene has CDR1 MRHNA and CDR2 SNTAGT. The CDR3 runs 14 residues. This sample was taken from a study of cytomegalovirus exposure and HLA in healthy donors. Whole-study findings and limits: DRB1 showed the most TCR associations and HLA-C the fewest in a later analysis, as rates varied by HLA locus.

A multiplex PCR was run with 60 Vbeta primers and 13 Jbeta primers. In the study's own analysis: Around 11 million shared chains were among the about 80 million unique TCR beta chains that a later analysis counted. Libraries were prepared by immunoSEQ multiplex PCR; TCRdb keeps only in-frame clonotypes and omits some of them. The DNA gave D and trimming, while V, J and clone size come from that table. The sample has 60,000 to 70,000 clones, about two thirds seen once. This TCR derives from a man in his forties in good health and CMV-seropositive. The sample consisted of PBMCs. The chain couples TRBV6-4 to TRBJ2-2; 7 positions match TRBD1. The CDR3 here is CASSYKGASGELFF. The CDR3 DNA sequence: TGTGCCAGCAGCTACAAGGGGGCGAGCGGGGAGCTGTTTTTT.